The 13 T cell receptor beta chains below were found in one sample sequenced in a study of regulatory and conventional T cells in breast cancer. TCRdb re-analysed the PCR reads in MiXCR, keeping a single row per CDR3 protein. The sample holds some 16,000 distinct CDR3 sequences, around a third seen once. Specimen: conventional T cells from blood. The receptors stem from a female donor in good health.

This CDR3 is CASRLNNYEQYF. The DNA for the CDR3 is TGTGCCAGCAGGCTGAACAACTACGAGCAGTACTTC. The chain joins TRBV12-3 or TRBV12-4 to TRBJ2-7; no reliable D call. Trimming stripped 6 bases from V and 3 bases from J, with 9 bases between. The CDR3 is made up of 12 amino acids.

This clonotype was seen a handful of times. The chain joins TRBV20-1 to TRBJ2-1, with 12 positions matching TRBD2. The CDR3 has 13 residues. The germline CDR1 and CDR2 sequences are DFQATT and SNEGSKA (reference sequence). The trim removed 5 bases at V and 7 bases at J, leaving 3 bases unmatched. CDR3 in amino acids: CSAPSGGANEQFF. The CDR3 coding sequence is TGCAGTGCTCCTAGCGGGGGGGCAAATGAGCAGTTCTTC.

The chain links TRBV21-1 to TRBJ2-1; no DNA check was done on the table's D call, TRBD2. TRBV21-1 is flagged as a pseudogene. The CDR3 loop spans 19 amino acids. Here the CDR3 DNA reads TGTGCCAGCATCTTGGGCGGACTAGCGGGAGCCCCCCGGGGGAATGAGCAGTTCTTC. This codes for CASILGGLAGAPRGNEQFF.

The chain combines TRBV11-2 with TRBJ2-1; D call uncertain. Trimming shortened V by 5 bases and J by 7 bases, and 12 bases separated the two germline ends. The germline V gene encodes CDR1 SGHAT and CDR2 FQNNGV. The CDR3 totals 13 residues. CDR3 in amino acids: CASSALPINEQFF. Here the CDR3 DNA reads TGTGCCAGCAGCGCACTCCCGATAAATGAGCAGTTCTTC.

This clonotype is large within its sample. The DNA for the CDR3 is TGTGCCAGCAGCTTGGGGCTGGTTAGCAAAGGCTCTGGAAACACCATATATTTT. Translating it yields CASSLGLVSKGSGNTIYF. The chain links TRBV5-4 to TRBJ1-3, with D uncertain. CDR3 length: 18 amino acids. V was trimmed by 0 bases and J by 0 bases, leaving 16 bases between them. CDR1 is SGHNT, CDR2 YYREEE, per germline (reference sequence). Based on the CDR3 plus reference TRBV5-4 and TRBJ1-3, the full variable domain is ETGVTQSPTHLIKTRGQQVTLRCSSQSGHNTVSWYQQALGQGPQFIFQYYREEENGRGNFPPRFSGLQFPNYSSELNVNALELDDSALYLCASSLGLVSKGSGNTIYFGEGSWLTVV.

This rearrangement joins TRBV11-2 to TRBJ2-6; 8 positions match TRBD1. This CDR3 is 15 amino acids long. Germline V gives CDR1 SGHAT, CDR2 FQNNGV. With V trimmed by 5 bases and J by 4 bases, 4 bases remained unmatched. Written as DNA, the CDR3 is TGTGCCAGCAGCCGGGACAGGTTGGGGGCCAACGTCCTGACTTTC. Amino acids: CASSRDRLGANVLTF.

In the case of this clonotype: As the CDR3 is not closed by the conserved phenylalanine or tryptophan, this likely results from a read error. The CDR3 nucleotides are TGTGCCAGCACACTACAGGGGGCCGCGAACACCGGGGAGCTGTTTGTT. Its protein product is CASTLQGAANTGELFV. This chain connects TRBV6-2 or TRBV6-3 to TRBJ2-2, with 9 positions matching TRBD1. Germline CDR1 is MNHEY and CDR2 is SVGEGT. This CDR3 contains 16 residues. With 7 bases clipped from V and 0 bases from J, the junction kept 6 bases outside the gene matches.

The chain employs TRBV20-1 and TRBJ2-1; unclear D gene. The CDR3 runs 15 residues. Trimming took off 3 bases at V and 5 bases at J, with 17 bases between the two ends. The germline CDR1 and CDR2 sequences are DFQATT and SNEGSKA (reference sequence). In DNA, the CDR3 is TGCAGTGCTAGCGCCCTCAGCGTTCCCGACAATGAGCAGTTCTTC. Protein product: CSASALSVPDNEQFF.

To note about this clonotype: No conserved phenylalanine or tryptophan is present at the end of the CDR3, so a read error is the likely explanation. The chain couples TRBV5-1 to TRBJ1-2, with D possibly being TRBD1 (6 bases). Trimming shortened V by 4 bases and J by 1 base, and 14 bases separated the two germline ends. This CDR3 spans 15 amino acids. CDR1 is SGHRS and CDR2 is YFSETQ in the germline V gene. CDR3 sequence: CASSTGQTGNYGYTL. In nucleotides, the CDR3 is TGCGCCAGCAGCACCGGACAGACCGGTAACTATGGCTACACCCTC.

J is TRBJ2-3 and V is TRBV7-9; no clear D gene. V lost 3 bases and J 5 bases, leaving 6 bases between the germline ends. Germline CDR1 is SEHNR and CDR2 is FQNEAQ (reference sequence). This CDR3 is built from 12 residues. This CDR3 is CASSFSGDTQYF. The CDR3 nucleotides read TGTGCCAGCAGCTTCTCTGGAGATACGCAGTATTTT.

This clonotype was seen a handful of times. This chain connects TRBV20-1 to TRBJ2-5, with 8 bases fitting TRBD2. Trimming at V came to 3 bases and at J to 5 bases, leaving 8 bases not matched to a gene. Germline CDR1 DFQATT, CDR2 SNEGSKA (reference sequence). The CDR3 has 14 residues. CDR3 bases: TGCAGTGCTAGGGGGAGCGGGAGTGGGGAGACCCAGTACTTC. Encoded protein: CSARGSGSGETQYF.

The V call is TRBV5-1, the J call TRBJ2-3; 8 bases line up with TRBD2. V lost 6 bases, J lost 2 bases, and 8 bases stayed unmatched. Per the germline V gene, CDR1 is SGHRS and CDR2 is YFSETQ. The CDR3 has 15 amino acids. The CDR3 is CASNEYGRATDTQYF. In DNA form, the CDR3 reads TGCGCCAGCAATGAGTACGGGAGGGCCACAGATACGCAGTATTTT. Together with reference TRBV5-1 and TRBJ2-3, the CDR3 gives the full variable domain: KAGVTQTPRYLIKTRGQQVTLSCSPISGHRSVSWYQQTPGQGLQFLFEYFSETQRNKGNFPGRFSGRQFSNSRSEMNVSTLELGDSALYLCASNEYGRATDTQYFGPGTRLTVL.

This clonotype was seen a handful of times. This rearrangement joins TRBV3-1 to TRBJ2-7; D is possibly TRBD2 (6 bases). CDR3 length: 18 amino acids. V gave up 3 bases and J gave up 0 bases, with 21 bases separating them. Germline V CDR1 and CDR2: LGHDT, YNNKEL (reference sequence). The CDR3 sequence is CASSQDITPRGLSYEQYF. The DNA for the CDR3 is TGTGCCAGCAGCCAGGATATAACACCCCGGGGACTCTCCTACGAGCAGTACTTC.